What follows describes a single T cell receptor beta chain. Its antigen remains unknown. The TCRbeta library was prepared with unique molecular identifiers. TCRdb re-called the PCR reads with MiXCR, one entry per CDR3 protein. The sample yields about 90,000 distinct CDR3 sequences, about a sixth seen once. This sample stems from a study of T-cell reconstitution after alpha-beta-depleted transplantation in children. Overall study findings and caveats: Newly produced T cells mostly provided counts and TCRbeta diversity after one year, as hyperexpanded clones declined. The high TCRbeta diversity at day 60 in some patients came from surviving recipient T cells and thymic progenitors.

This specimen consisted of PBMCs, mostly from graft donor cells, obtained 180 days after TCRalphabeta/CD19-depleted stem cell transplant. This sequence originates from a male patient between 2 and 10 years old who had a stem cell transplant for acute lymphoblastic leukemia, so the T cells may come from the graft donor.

The CDR3 is CAISGLSGAYEQYF. CDR3 DNA sequence: TGTGCCATCAGCGGACTATCCGGAGCCTACGAGCAGTACTTC. V is TRBV10-3 and J is TRBJ2-7; TRBD2 is a possible D gene (6 bases). This CDR3 spans 14 amino acids. Germline CDR1 and CDR2: ENHRY and SYGVKD. V lost 6 bases and J 2 bases, leaving 14 bases between the germline ends.